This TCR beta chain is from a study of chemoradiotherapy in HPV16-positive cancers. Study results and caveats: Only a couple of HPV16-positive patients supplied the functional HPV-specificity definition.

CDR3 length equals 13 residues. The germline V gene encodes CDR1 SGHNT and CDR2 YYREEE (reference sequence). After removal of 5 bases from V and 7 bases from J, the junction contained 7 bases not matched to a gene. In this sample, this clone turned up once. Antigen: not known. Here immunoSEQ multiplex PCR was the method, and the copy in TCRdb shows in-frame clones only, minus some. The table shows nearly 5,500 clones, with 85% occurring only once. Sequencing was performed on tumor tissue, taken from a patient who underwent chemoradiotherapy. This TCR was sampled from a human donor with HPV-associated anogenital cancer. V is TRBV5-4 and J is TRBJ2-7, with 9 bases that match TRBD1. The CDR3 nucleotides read TGTGCCAGCAGATCCACCGGGACAGGGGAGCAGTACTTC. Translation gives CASRSTGTGEQYF.